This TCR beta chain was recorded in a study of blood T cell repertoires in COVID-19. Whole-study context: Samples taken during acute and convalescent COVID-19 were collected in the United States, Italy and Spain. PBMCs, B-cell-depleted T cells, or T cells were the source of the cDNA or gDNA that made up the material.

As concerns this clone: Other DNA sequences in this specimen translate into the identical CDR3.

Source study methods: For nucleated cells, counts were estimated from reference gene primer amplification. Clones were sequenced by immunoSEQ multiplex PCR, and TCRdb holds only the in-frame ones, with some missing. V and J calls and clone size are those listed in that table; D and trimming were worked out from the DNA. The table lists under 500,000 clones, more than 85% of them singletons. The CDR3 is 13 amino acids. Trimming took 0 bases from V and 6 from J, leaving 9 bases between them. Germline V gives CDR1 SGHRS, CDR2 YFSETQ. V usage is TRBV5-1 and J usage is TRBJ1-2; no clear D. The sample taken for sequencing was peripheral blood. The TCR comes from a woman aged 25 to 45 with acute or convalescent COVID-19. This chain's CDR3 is CASSLGGGDGYTF. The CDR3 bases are TGCGCCAGCAGCTTGGGTGGCGGTGATGGCTACACCTTC.